A single sample is the source of the 9 T cell receptor beta chains below, sequenced in a study of T-cell memory formation after mild COVID-19 (dated by TCRdb to the early 2020s). The library was obtained by 5' RACE. The data were produced on an Illumina NovaSeq 6000. Clones were called with MiXCR by TCRdb after fastp trimmed the public reads at Q25, and only in-frame beta chains were retained. CDR3 protein sequences are deduplicated, and each keeps its most common genes and DNA. The sample yields nearly 110,000 distinct CDR3 sequences; 13% to 15% were counted once. Less than 45% of the sample belongs to the ten largest clones. Sequencing was performed on PBMCs or a T cell subset sorted from them (not recorded which). These receptors all come from a man between 18 and 29 years old who had mild COVID-19 (a few samples of this study predate the infection). The sample titles of this study are shuffled in the database, so cell type and time point are left out; the donor was told from shared clones.

In its sample, this clonotype was seen many times. The rearrangement joins TRBV28 to TRBJ2-3; TRBD2 matches at 8 bases. This CDR3 is built from 17 residues. Germline CDR1 MDHEN, CDR2 SYDVKM. V was clipped by 5 bases and J by 6 bases; unmatched bases: 16. The CDR3 loop is CASSPTGGGPATDTQYF. In nucleotides, the CDR3 is TGTGCCAGCAGTCCCACGGGGGGGGGTCCCGCAACTGATACGCAGTATTTT.

This rearrangement joins TRBV6-4 to TRBJ1-2; D may be TRBD1 (6 bases). The CDR3 runs to 13 residues. Trimming pared 0 bases from V and 6 bases from J, leaving 8 bases between. CDR1 is MRHNA, CDR2 SNTAGT, per germline. The CDR3, as DNA: TGTGCCAGCAGTGACTCGAGGGGGAATGGCTACACCTTC. Protein: CASSDSRGNGYTF.

This clonotype was counted between two and nine times. This chain uses TRBV20-1 with TRBJ2-5, with D perhaps matching TRBD2 (5 bases). This CDR3 has 15 amino acids. Germline V gene lookup returns CDR1 DFQATT and CDR2 SNEGSKA (reference sequence). V was trimmed by 5 bases and J by 5 bases, leaving 21 bases between them. As DNA, the CDR3 is TGCAGTGCTGCCTGGGCTAGCAAGAGTTGGGAGACCCAGTACTTC. Translated: CSAAWASKSWETQYF.

This clonotype was detected a few times. This sequence joins TRBV7-9 and TRBJ1-4; D is unclear. The CDR3 runs to 16 residues. Trimming took off 5 bases at V and 4 bases at J, with 17 bases between the two ends. CDR1 is SEHNR, CDR2 FQNEAQ, per germline (reference sequence). CDR3 DNA sequence: TGTGCCAGCAGCACCGAGGACGGCGCGGATAATGAAAAACTGTTTTTT. Amino acid sequence: CASSTEDGADNEKLFF.

This clonotype showed up many times. A single base separates this from a much larger clone, so it may be a read error. This chain links TRBV12-3 or TRBV12-4 with TRBJ2-1; 9 bases are shared with TRBD2. The V and J ends lost 5 bases and 4 bases, in that order; junction bases with no gene match: 9. The CDR3 sequence is 16 residues long. CDR3 amino acids: CASSVLAGGPYNEQFF. CDR3 DNA sequence: TGTGCCAGCAGTGTCCTCGCGGGGGGGCCTTACAATGAGCAGTTCTTC.

This clonotype came up a few times. This chain links TRBV20-1 with TRBJ1-1; D gene unclear. This CDR3 has 12 amino acids. Trimming pared 3 bases from V and 13 bases from J, leaving 18 bases between. Germline V gives CDR1 DFQATT, CDR2 SNEGSKA (reference sequence). The CDR3 region has the DNA TGCAGTGCTAGTCCCCAAGGACTCGACGGTTTCTTT. Encoded protein: CSASPQGLDGFF.

The rearrangement uses TRBV5-1 and TRBJ2-4, with D tentatively TRBD1 or TRBD2 (6 bases each). This CDR3 has 16 residues. The germline V and J ends were trimmed by 2 bases and 5 bases, with 17 bases remaining between them. CDR1 SGHRS and CDR2 YFSETQ come from the germline V gene. CDR3 amino acids: CASSFHLGGPENIQYF. CDR3 bases: TGCGCCAGCAGCTTTCATCTTGGGGGGCCTGAAAACATTCAGTACTTC.

This chain connects TRBV2 to TRBJ2-7; unclear D gene. V was trimmed by 3 bases and J by 0 bases, leaving 6 bases between them. The germline V gene encodes CDR1 SNHLY and CDR2 FYNNEI. There are 13 residues in the CDR3. CDR3 sequence reads: CASSETVSYEQYV. CDR3 DNA: TGTGCCAGCAGTGAGACGGTCTCCTACGAGCAGTACGTC.

The chain joins TRBV6-5 to TRBJ2-2, with D perhaps TRBD2 (6 bases). Germline V gene data show CDR1 as MNHEY and CDR2 as SVGAGI. Between the trimmed V and J ends, which lost 4 bases and 4 bases, there was a span of 13 bases. This CDR3 has 15 residues. The CDR3 nucleotides read TGTGCCAGCAGTTTAGGGACTTTACCCACCGGGGAGCTGTTTTTT. This sequence encodes CASSLGTLPTGELFF.